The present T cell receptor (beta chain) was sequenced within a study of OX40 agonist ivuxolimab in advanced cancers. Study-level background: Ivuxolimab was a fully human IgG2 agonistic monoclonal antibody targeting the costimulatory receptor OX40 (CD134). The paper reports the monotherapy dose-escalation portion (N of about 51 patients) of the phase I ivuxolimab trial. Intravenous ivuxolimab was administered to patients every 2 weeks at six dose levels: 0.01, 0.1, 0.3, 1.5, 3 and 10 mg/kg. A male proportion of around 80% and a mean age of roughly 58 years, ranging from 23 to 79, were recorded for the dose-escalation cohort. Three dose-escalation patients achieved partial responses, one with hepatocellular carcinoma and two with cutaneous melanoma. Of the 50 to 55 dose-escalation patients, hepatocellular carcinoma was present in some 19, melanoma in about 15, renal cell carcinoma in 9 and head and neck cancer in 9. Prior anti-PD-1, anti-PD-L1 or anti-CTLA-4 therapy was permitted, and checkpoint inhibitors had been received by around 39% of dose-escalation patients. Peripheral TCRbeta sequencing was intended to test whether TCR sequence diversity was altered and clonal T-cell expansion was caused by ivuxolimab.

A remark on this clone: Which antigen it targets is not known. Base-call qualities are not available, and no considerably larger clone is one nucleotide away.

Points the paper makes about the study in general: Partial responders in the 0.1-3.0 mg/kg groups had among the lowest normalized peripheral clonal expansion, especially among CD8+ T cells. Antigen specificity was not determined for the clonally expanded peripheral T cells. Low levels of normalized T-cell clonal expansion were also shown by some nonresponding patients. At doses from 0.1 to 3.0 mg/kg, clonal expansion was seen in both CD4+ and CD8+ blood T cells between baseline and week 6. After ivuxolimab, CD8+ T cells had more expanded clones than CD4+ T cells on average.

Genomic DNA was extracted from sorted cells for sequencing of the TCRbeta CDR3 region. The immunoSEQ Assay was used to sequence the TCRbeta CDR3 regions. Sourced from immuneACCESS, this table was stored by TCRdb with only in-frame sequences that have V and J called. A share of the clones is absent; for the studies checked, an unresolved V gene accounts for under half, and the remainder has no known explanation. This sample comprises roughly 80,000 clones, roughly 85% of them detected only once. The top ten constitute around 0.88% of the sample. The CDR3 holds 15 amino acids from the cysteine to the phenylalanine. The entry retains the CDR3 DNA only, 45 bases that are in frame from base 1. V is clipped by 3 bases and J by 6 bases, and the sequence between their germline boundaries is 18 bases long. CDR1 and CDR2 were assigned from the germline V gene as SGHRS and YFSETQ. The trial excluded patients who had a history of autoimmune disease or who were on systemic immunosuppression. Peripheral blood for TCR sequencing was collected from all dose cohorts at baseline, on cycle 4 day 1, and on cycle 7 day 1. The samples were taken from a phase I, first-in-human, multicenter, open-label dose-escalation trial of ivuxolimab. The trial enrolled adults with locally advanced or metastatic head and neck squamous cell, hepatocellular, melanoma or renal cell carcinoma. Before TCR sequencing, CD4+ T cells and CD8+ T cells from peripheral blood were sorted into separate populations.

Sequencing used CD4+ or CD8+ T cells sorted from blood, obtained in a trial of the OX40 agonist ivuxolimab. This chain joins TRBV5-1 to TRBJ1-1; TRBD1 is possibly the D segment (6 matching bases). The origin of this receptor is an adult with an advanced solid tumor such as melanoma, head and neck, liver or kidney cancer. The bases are TGCGCCAGCAGCTCCCTCCCCGAACAGGGCGCTGAAGCTTTCTTT. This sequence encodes CASSSLPEQGAEAFF.